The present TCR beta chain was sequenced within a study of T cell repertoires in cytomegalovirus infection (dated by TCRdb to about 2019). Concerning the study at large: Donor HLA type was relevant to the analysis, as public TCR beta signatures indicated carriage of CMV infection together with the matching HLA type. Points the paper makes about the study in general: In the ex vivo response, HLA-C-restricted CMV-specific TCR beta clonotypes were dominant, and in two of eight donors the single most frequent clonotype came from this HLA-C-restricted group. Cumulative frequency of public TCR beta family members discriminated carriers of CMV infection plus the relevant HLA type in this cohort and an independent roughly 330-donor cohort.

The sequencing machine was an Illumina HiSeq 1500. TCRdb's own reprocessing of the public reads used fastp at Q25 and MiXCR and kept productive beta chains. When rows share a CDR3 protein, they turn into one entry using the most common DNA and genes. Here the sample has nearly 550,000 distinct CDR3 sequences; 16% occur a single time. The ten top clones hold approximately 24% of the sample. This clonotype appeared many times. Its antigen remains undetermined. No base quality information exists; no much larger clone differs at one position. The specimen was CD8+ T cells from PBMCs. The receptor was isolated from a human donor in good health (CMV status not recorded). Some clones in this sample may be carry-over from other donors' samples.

The CDR3 loop reads CASSVDGYGYTF. In nucleotide form, the sequence is TGTGCCAGTAGTGTGGACGGCTATGGCTACACCTTC. The receptor chain draws on TRBV19 and TRBJ1-2, with the D gene uncertain. The CDR1 and CDR2 encoded by the germline V gene (reference sequence) are LNHDA and SQIVND. Trimming costs V 5 bases and J 4 bases, and their ends lie 8 bases apart. The CDR3 measures 12 amino acids from cysteine to phenylalanine. Only the CDR3 portion is preserved as DNA: 36 bases, with reading frame beginning at the first base.